This TCR beta chain was sequenced during a study of monozygotic twins with cystic fibrosis. Study outcomes and limitations: Monozygotic CF twins shared more identical nucleotide clonotypes than unrelated patients.

Looked up from germline, CDR1 is LNHDA and CDR2 is SQIVND (reference sequence). V was cut by 5 bases and J by 2 bases, with 12 bases left in between. The CDR3 totals 14 residues. The protocol was immunoSEQ multiplex PCR, while the TCRdb copy is restricted to in-frame clones and leaves out a portion. The data hold approximately 11,000 clones, with roughly 97% observed a single time. Details on this clone: Its antigen is unknown.

The receptor comes from a boy younger than 18 with cystic fibrosis. The chain carries TRBV19 and TRBJ1-1; D possibly corresponds to TRBD1 (5 bases). The specimen was blood. DNA for the CDR3: TGTGCCAGTAGTCAAACGGGACGCAACACTGAAGCTTTCTTT. Its translation: CASSQTGRNTEAFF.